This T cell receptor beta chain is from a study of Tregs in tolerant kidney transplant recipients. The data were produced by immunoSEQ multiplex PCR, yet TCRdb's version contains in-frame clones alone and is incomplete. The profile covers about 94,000 clones, with 80% to 95% appearing a single time and 0.46% taken by the ten largest. J was trimmed by 4 bases and V by 7 bases; bases with no gene match: 9. Germline CDR1 reads SGHRS; CDR2 reads YFSETQ. CDR3 size: 16 residues. The material was CD4+ T cells from blood, obtained before the transplant. The receptor was isolated from a human donor who received a combined kidney and bone marrow transplant. This chain links TRBV5-1 with TRBJ2-7; the match to TRBD2 covers 15 bases. As DNA, the CDR3 is TGCGCCAGCCAAGGACTAGCGGGAGGGCCCGCTTACGAGCAGTACTTC. Translated: CASQGLAGGPAYEQYF.